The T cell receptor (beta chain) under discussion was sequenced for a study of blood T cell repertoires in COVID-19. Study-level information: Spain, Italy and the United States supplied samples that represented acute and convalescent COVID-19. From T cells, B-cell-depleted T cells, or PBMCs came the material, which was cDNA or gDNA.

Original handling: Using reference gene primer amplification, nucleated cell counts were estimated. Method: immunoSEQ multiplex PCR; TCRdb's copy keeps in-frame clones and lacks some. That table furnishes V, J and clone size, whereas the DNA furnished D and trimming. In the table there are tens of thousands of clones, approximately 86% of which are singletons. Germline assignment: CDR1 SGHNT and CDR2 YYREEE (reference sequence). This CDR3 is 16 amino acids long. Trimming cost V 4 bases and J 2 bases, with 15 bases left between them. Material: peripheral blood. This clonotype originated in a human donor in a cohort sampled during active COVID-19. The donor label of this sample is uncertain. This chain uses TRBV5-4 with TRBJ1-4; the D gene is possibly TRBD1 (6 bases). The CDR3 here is CASSGRDTDTNEKLFF. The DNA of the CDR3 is TGTGCCAGCAGCGGACGGGACACAGACACTAATGAAAAACTGTTTTTT.